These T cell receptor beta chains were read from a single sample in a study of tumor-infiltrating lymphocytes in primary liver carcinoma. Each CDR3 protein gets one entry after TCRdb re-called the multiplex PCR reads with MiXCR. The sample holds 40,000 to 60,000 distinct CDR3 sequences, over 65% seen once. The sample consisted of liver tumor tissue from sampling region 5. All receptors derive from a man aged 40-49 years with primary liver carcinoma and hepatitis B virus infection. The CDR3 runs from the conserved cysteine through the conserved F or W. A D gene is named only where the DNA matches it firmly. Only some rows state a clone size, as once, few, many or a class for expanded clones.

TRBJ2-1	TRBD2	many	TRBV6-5	TGTGCCAGCAGACCCGAGGGACTAGCGGGAAACGAGCAGTTCTTC	CASRPEGLAGNEQFF
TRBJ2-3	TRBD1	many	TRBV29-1	TGCAGCGGAGGGGACAGGGGGCTCACAGATACGCAGTATTTT	CSGGDRGLTDTQYF
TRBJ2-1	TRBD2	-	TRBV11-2	TGTGCCAGCAGCTTTCGTCTAGCGGGAGATTTCAGTGAGCTGTTCTTC	CASSFRLAGDFSELFF
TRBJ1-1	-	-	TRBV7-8	TGTGCCAGCAGCTTACATAACACTGAAGCCTTCTTT	CASSLHNTEAFF
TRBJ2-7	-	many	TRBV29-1	TGCAGCGTCAAAGCGGAACTATACGAGCAGTACTTC	CSVKAELYEQYF
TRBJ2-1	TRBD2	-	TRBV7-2	TGTGCCAACAGCCGAGCGGGGGATACGAATGAGCAGTTCTTC	CANSRAGDTNEQFF
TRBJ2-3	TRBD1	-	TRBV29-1	TGCGGCGTTAAACACGAACAGGGGACAGATACGCAGTATTTT	CGVKHEQGTDTQYF
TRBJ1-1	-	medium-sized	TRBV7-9	TGTGCCAGCAGCTTAGTTGGGGGGGATGAAGCTTTCTTT	CASSLVGGDEAFF
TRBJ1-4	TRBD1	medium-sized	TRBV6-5	TGTGCCAGCAGTTCCGGGACAGATAATGAAAAACTGTTTTTT	CASSSGTDNEKLFF
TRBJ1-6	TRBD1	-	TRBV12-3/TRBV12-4	TGTGCCAGCAGTGGGATGGGACAGGGGATACCCCTCCGCTTT	CASSGMGQGIPLRF
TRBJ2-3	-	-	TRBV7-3	TGTGCCAGCAGCTTAAGAACGGCGACAGATACGCAGTATTTT	CASSLRTATDTQYF
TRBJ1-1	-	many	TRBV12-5	TGTGCTAGTGGTTTGGGCCAGGGCCCTGCTTTCTTT	CASGLGQGPAFF
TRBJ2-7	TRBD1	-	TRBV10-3	TGTACCATCAGTGATATCGGGACAGGGGGCAAATACGAGCAGTACTTC	CTISDIGTGGKYEQYF
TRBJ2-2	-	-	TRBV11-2	TGTGCCAGTAGCGCGGGTCTAGTGGTCTCCCCGGCCGGGGAGCTGTTTTTT	CASSAGLVVSPAGELFF
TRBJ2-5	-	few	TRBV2	TGTGCCAGCAGTGTTCACAGGGTGGGAGAGACCCAGTACTTC	CASSVHRVGETQYF
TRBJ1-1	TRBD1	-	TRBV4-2	TGTGCCGGCAGCCGAGGACTTCAGGGGGGGAACACTGAAGCTTTCTTT	CAGSRGLQGGNTEAFF
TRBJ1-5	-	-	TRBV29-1	TGCAGCGTTACACAGGAGCGGGATCAGCCCCAGCATTTT	CSVTQERDQPQHF
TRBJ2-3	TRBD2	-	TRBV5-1	TGCGCCAGCAGCTTGGGATCGGGAGGGTCAGATACGCAGTTTTTT	CASSLGSGGSDTQFF
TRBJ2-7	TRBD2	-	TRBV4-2	TGTGCCAGCAGCCAAGAGGTCACGAACGGGAGGGTACCCTACGAGCAGTACTTC	CASSQEVTNGRVPYEQYF
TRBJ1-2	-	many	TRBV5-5	TGTGCCAGCAGAACCGATCCTACGGGGGGCTACACCTTC	CASRTDPTGGYTF
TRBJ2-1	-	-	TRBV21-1	TGTGCGAACAGTAAAGAGGCGGGAGGTAGCAATGAGCAGTTCTTC	CANSKEAGGSNEQFF
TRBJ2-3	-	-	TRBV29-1	TGCAGCGGAGGGGACATGGGGCTCACAGATACGCATTATTTT	CSGGDMGLTDTHYF
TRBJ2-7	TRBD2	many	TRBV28	TGTGCCAGCAGCAGACTAGCGGTGCTCTACGAGCAGTACTTC	CASSRLAVLYEQYF
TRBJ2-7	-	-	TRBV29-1	TGCAGCGGAAGGGATGACTACGAGCAGCACTTC	CSGRDDYEQHF
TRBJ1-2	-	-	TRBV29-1	TGCAGCGGACACGTGAACTATGGCTACACCTTC	CSGHVNYGYTF
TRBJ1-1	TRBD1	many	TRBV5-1	TGCGCCAGCCGTATATGGACAGGTGGCACTGAAGCTTTCTTT	CASRIWTGGTEAFF
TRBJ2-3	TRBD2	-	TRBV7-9	TGTGCCAGCAGTCTAGGGTCTAGCGGGAGGGCCGGGACAGATATGCAGTATTTT	CASSLGSSGRAGTDMQYF
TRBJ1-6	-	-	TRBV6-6	TGTGCCAACAGACCCGCAGTAGGTGGAACAGCCGATAATTCACCCCTCCACTTC	CANRPAVGGTADNSPLHF
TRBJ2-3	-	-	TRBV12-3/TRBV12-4	TGTGCCAGCAGTCCACTCCCTGTTCTAGCGCCTGACACAGATACGCAGTATTTT	CASSPLPVLAPDTDTQYF
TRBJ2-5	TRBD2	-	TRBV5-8	TGTGCCAGCAGCTTGGGGGGGACTAGCGTTGGAGAGACCCATTACTTC	CASSLGGTSVGETHYF
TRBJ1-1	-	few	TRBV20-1	TGCAGTGCTAGACAGAACACTGAAGCTTTCTTT	CSARQNTEAFF
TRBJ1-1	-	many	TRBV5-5	TGTGCCAGCAGCTTCGAGGGGAACACTGAAGCTTTCTTT	CASSFEGNTEAFF
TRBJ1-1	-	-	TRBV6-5	TGTGCCAGCAGTTACTCAGTACTGGAAAATGAAGCTTTCTTT	CASSYSVLENEAFF
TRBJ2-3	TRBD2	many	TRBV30	TGTGCCTGGAATCCGGGACTAGCGGGAACTTTCACAGATACGCAGTATTTT	CAWNPGLAGTFTDTQYF
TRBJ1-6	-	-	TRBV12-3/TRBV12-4	TGTGCCAGCAGCTCTACAAACAATTCACACCTCCACTTT	CASSSTNNSHLHF
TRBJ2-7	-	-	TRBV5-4	TGTGCAAGCAGCTCAATAGAAACGGCCTACGAGCAGTACTTC	CASSSIETAYEQYF
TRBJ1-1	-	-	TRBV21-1	TGTGCCAGCAGCAAAGACAAAGAGCTGGGATTTCGGACTGAAGCTTTCTTT	CASSKDKELGFRTEAFF
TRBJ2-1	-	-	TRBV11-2	TGTGGCAGGAGCTTGGATATCGGACTACCCATGGGTGAGCAGTTCTTC	CGRSLDIGLPMGEQFF
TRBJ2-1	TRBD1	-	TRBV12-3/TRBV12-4	TGTGCCAGCACCTTACAGGGGGCTAATGAGCAGTTCTTC	CASTLQGANEQFF
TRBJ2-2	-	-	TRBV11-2	TGTGGCAGCAGCTTAGTCGGGCAGGGCACCGGGGAGCTGTTTTTT	CGSSLVGQGTGELFF
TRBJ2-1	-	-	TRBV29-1	TGCAGCGTTGACCAGGAATCCCATGAGCAGTTCTTC	CSVDQESHEQFF
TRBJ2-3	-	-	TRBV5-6	TGTGCCAGCGGCACCTACGGGACGGGCAATCAGCCCCAGTATTTT	CASGTYGTGNQPQYF
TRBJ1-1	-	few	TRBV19	TGTGCCAGTAGTATAGAGGGCAGATACACTGGAGCTTTCTTT	CASSIEGRYTGAFF
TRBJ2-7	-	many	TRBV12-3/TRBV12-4	TGTGCCAGCAGTTTAGCGTTGGAGCAGTACTTC	CASSLALEQYF
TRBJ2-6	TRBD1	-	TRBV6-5	TGTGTCAGCAGTCTTTGGACAGGGACGAAAGCTGGGGCCAACATCCTGACTTTT	CVSSLWTGTKAGANILTF
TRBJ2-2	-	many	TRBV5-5	TGTGCCAGCAGCTTTGGGGTGCCCGGGAGCAGCGGGGAGCTGTTTTTT	CASSFGVPGSSGELFF
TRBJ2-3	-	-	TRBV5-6	TGTGCTAGCAGCTTGGGACGAGGGGTAGATACGCAGTATTTT	CASSLGRGVDTQYF
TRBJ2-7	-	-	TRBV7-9	TGTGCCAGCAGCCCATCCTCCTCCTACTACGAGCAGTACTTC	CASSPSSSYYEQYF
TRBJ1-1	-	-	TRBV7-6	TGTGCCAGCAGCTTGTCCCGAGGGGGCACTGAAGCTTTCTTT	CASSLSRGGTEAFF
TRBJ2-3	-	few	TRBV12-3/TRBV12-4	TGTGCCAGTAGTTCCCTAACCGGGAGCGCTACAGATACGCAGTACTTT	CASSSLTGSATDTQYF
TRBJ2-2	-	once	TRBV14	TGTGCCAGCAGCCCTTTGAACACCGGGGGGCTGTCTTTT	CASSPLNTGGLSF
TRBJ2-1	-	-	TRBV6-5	TGTGCCATCAGACTACAACCGGGCCAGCGGACCTACAATGAGCAGTTCTTC	CAIRLQPGQRTYNEQFF
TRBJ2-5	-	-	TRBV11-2	TGTGTCAACAGCTTAGTCAGTGGGGGTAGTCGGCAAGAGACCCAGTACTTC	CVNSLVSGGSRQETQYF
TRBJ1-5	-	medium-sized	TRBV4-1	TGCGCCAGCAGCCCCTCATTAAGCAATCAGCCCCAGCATTTT	CASSPSLSNQPQHF
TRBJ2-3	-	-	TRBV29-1	TGCAGCGTTCTACTAGTGCGGGGCCGGCCAGATACGCAGTATTTT	CSVLLVRGRPDTQYF
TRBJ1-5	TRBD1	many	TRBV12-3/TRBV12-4	TGTGCCAGCAGTTCACAGGGGGCTAGCAATCAGCCCCAGCATTTT	CASSSQGASNQPQHF
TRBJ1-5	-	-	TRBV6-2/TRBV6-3	TGTGCAAGCAGCATGAGACAGCCCCAGCATTTT	CASSMRQPQHF